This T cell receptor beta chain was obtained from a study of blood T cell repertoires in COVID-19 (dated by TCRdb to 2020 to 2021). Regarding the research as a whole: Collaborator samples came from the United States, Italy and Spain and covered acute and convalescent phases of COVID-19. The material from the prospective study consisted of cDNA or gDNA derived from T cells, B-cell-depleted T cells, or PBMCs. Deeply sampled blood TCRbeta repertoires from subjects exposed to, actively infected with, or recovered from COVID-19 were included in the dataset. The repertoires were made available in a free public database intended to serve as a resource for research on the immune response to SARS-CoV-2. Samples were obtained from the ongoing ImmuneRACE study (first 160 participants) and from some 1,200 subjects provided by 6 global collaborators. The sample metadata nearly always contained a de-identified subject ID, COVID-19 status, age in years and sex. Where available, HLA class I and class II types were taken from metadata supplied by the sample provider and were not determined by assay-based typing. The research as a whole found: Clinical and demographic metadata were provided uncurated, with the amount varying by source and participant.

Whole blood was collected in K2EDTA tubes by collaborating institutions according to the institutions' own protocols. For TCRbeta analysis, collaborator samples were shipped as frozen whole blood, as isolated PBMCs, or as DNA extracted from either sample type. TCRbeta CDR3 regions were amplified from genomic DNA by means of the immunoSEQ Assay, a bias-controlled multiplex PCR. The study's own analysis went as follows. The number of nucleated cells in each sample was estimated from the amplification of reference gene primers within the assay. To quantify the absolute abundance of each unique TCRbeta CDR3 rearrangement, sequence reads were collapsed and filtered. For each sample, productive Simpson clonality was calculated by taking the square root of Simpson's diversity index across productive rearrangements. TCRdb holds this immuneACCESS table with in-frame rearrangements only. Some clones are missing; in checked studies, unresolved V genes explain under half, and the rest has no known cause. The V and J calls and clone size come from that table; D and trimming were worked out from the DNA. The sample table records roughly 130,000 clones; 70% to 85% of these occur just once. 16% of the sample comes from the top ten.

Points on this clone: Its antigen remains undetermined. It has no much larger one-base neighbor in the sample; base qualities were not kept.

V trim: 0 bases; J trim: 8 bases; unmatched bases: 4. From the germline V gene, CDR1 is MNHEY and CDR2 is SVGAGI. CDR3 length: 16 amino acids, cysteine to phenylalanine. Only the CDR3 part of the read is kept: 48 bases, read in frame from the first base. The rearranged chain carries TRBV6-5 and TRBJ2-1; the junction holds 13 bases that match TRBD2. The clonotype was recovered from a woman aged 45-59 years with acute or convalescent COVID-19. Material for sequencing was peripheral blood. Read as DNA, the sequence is TGTGCCAGCAGTTACTCTAGGACTAGCGGGGGTGATGAGCAGTTCTTC. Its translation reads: CASSYSRTSGGDEQFF.